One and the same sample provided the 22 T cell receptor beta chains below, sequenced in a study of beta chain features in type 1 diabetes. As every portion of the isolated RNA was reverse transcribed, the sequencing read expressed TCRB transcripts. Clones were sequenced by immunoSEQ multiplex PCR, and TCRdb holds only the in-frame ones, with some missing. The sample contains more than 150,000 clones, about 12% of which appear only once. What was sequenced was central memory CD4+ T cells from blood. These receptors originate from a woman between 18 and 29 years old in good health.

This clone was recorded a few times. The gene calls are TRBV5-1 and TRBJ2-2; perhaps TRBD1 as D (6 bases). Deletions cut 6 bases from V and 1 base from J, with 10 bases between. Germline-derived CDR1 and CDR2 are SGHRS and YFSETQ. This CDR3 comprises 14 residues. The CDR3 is CASNPGQNTGELFF. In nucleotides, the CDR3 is TGCGCCAGCAACCCGGGACAGAACACCGGGGAGCTGTTTTTT.

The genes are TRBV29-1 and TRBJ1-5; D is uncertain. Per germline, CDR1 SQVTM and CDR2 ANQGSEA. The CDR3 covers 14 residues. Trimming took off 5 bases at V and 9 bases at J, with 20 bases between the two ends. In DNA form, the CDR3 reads TGCAGCGTTTCCGAGGCGGGCGCGGTCGGGCCCCAGCATTTT. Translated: CSVSEAGAVGPQHF.

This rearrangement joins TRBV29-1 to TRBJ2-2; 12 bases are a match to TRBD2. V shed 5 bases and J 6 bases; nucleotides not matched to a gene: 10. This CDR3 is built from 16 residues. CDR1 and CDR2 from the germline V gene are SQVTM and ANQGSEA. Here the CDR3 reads CSVPTSGSANPGELFF. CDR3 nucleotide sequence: TGCAGCGTTCCGACTAGCGGGAGTGCTAATCCCGGGGAGCTGTTTTTT.

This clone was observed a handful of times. The CDR3 coding sequence is TGTGCCAGAAGCTTGATCGTAGCTTGCCACAATGAGCAGTTCTTC. Residues: CARSLIVACHNEQFF. The V gene is TRBV5-3, the J gene TRBJ2-1; D is ambiguous. TRBV5-3 falls under the ORF class, with uncertain function. The ends were cut back, 1 base at V and 5 bases at J, with 13 bases in the middle. The CDR3 is made up of 15 amino acids.

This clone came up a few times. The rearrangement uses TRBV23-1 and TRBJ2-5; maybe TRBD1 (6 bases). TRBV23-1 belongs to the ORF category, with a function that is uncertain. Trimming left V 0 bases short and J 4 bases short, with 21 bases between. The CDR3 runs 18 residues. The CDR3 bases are TGCGCCAGCAGTCAATCCCGGCAGGGGCTTCGAGGCGGAGAGACCCAGTACTTC. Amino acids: CASSQSRQGLRGGETQYF.

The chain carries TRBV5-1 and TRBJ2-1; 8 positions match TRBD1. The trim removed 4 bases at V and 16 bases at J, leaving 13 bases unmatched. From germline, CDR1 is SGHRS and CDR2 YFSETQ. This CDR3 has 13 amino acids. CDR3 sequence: CASSITATGEQFF. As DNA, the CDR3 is TGCGCCAGCAGCATCACTGCGACAGGGGAACAATTCTTC.

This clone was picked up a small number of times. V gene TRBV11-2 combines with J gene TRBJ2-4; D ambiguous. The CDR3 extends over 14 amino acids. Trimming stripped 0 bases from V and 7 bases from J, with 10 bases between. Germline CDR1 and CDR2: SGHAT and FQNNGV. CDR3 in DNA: TGTGCCAGCAGCTTAGATAACCTCGCGAACATTCAGTACTTC. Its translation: CASSLDNLANIQYF.

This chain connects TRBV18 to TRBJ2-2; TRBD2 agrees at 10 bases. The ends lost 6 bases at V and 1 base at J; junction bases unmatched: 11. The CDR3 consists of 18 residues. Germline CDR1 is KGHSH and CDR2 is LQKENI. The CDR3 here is CASSLRLAGTLNTGELFF. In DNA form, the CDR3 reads TGTGCCAGCTCCCTTCGACTAGCGGGCACCTTGAACACCGGGGAGCTGTTTTTT.

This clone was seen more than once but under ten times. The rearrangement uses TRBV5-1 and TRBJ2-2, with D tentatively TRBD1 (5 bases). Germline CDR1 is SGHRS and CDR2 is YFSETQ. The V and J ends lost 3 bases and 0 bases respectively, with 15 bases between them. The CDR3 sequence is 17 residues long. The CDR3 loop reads CASSSRKTAANTGELFF. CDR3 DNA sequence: TGCGCCAGCAGCTCCCGGAAGACAGCTGCGAACACCGGGGAGCTGTTTTTT.

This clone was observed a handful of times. Here the CDR3 reads CASSQTGYNEQFF. Written as DNA, the CDR3 is TGTGCCAGCTCCCAGACAGGGTACAATGAGCAGTTCTTC. This sequence joins TRBV6-6 and TRBJ2-1; 7 nucleotides match TRBD1. This CDR3 contains 13 residues. The junction had 5 bases not matched to a gene; V was cut back by 8 bases and J by 4 bases. Looked up from germline, CDR1 is MNHNY and CDR2 is SVGAGI (reference sequence).

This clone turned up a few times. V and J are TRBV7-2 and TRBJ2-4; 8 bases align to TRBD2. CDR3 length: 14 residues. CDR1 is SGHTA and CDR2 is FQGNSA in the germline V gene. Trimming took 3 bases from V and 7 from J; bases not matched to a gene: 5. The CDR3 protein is CASSFGTRSNIQYF. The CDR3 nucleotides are TGTGCCAGCAGCTTCGGGACTAGGAGTAACATTCAGTACTTC. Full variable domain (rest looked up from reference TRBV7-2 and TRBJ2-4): GAGVSQSPSNKVTEKGKDVELRCDPISGHTALYWYRQSLGQGLEFLIYFQGNSAPDKSGLPSDRFSAERTGGSVSTLTIQRTQQEDSAVYLCASSFGTRSNIQYFGAGTRLSVL.

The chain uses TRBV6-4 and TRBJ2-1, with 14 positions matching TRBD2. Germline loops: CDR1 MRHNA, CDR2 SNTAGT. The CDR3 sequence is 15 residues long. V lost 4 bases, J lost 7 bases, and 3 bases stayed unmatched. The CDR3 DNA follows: TGTGCCAGCAGTGGACTAGCGGGAGGGAGGAATGAGCAGTTCTTC. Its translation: CASSGLAGGRNEQFF.

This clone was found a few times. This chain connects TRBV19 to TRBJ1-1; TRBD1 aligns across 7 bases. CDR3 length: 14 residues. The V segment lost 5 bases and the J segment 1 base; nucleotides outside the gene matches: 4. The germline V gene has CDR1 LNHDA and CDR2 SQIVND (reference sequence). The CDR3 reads CASSPDRPNTEAFF. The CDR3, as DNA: TGTGCCAGTAGTCCGGACAGGCCGAACACTGAAGCTTTCTTT.

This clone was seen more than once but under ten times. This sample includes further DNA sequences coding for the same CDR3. The CDR3, as DNA: TGTGCCAGCAGCTCCCAAAAGAACACTGAAGCTTTCTTT. This codes for CASSSQKNTEAFF. V is TRBV7-3 and J is TRBJ1-1; no clear D. Germline V gene data show CDR1 as SGHTA and CDR2 as FQGTGA. This CDR3 contains 13 residues. V gave up 4 bases and J gave up 1 base, with 7 bases separating them.

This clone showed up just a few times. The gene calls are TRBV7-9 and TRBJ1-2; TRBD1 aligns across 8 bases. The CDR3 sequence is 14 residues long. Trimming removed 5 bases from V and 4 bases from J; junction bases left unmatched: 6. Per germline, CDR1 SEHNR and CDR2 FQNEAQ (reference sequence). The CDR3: CASSATGDGYGYTF. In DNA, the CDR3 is TGTGCCAGCAGCGCGACAGGGGATGGCTATGGCTACACCTTC.

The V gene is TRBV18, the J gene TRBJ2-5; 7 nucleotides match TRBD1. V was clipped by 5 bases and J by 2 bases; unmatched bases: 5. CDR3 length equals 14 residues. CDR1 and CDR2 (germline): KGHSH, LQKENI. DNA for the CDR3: TGTGCCAGCTCAACGACAGGGATGCAAGAGACCCAGTACTTC. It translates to CASSTTGMQETQYF.

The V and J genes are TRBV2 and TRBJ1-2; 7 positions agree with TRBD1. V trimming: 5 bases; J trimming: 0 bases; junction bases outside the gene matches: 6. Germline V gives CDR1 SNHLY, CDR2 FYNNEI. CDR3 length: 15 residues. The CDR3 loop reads CASSRDRASNYGYTF. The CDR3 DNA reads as TGTGCCAGCAGTCGTGACAGGGCATCTAACTATGGCTACACCTTC. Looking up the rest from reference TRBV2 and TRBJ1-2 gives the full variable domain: EPEVTQTPSHQVTQMGQEVILRCVPISNHLYFYWYRQILGQKVEFLVSFYNNEISEKSEIFDDQFSVERPDGSNFTLKIRSTKLEDSAMYFCASSRDRASNYGYTFGSGTRLTVV.

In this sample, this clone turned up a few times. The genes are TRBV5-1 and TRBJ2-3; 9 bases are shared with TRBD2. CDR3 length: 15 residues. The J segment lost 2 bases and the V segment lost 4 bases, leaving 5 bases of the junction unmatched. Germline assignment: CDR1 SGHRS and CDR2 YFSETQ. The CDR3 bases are TGCGCCAGCAGCCTGACTAGCGGTATCACAGATACGCAGTATTTT. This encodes CASSLTSGITDTQYF.

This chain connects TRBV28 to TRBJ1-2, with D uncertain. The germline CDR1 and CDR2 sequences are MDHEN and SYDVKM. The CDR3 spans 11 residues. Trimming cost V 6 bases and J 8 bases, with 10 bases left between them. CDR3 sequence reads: CASSAQRGYTF. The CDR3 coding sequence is TGTGCCAGCAGCGCTCAGCGGGGCTACACCTTC.

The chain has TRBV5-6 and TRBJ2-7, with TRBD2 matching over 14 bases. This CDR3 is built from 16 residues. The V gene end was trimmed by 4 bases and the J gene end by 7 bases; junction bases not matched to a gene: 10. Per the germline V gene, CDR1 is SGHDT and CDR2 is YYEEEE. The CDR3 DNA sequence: TGTGCCAGCAGCCCGCTGGGGACTAGCGGGAGTCAAGAGCAGTACTTC. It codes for CASSPLGTSGSQEQYF. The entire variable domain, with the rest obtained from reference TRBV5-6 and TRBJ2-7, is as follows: DAGVTQSPTHLIKTRGQQVTLRCSPKSGHDTVSWYQQALGQGPQFIFQYYEEEERQRGNFPDRFSGHQFPNYSSELNVNALLLGDSALYLCASSPLGTSGSQEQYFGPGTRLTVT.

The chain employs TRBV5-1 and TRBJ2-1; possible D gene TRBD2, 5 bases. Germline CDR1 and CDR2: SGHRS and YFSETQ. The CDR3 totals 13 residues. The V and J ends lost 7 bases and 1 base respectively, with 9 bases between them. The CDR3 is CASAGESYNEQFF. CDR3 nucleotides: TGCGCCAGCGCCGGGGAGTCCTACAATGAGCAGTTCTTC.

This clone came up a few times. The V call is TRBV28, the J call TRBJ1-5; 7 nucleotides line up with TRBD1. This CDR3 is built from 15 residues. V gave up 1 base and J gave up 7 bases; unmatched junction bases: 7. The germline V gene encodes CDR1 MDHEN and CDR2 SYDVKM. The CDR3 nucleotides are TGTGCCAGCAGTTTATCAACGACAGGGAAGCAGCCCCAGCATTTT. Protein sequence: CASSLSTTGKQPQHF. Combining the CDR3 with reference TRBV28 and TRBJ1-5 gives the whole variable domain DVKVTQSSRYLVKRTGEKVFLECVQDMDHENMFWYRQDPGLGLRLIYFSYDVKMKEKGDIPEGYSVSREKKERFSLILESASTNQTSMYLCASSLSTTGKQPQHFGDGTRLSIL.